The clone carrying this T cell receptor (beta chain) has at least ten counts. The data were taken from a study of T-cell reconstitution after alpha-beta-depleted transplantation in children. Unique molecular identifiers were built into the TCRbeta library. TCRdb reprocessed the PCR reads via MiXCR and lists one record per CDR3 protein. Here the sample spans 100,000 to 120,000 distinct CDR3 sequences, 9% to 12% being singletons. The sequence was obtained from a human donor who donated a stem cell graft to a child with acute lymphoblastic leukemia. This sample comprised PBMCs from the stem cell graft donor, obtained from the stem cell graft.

CDR3 region: CASSLAGGRANEKLFF. CDR3 DNA: TGTGCCAGCAGCTTGGCCGGGGGGCGGGCTAATGAAAAACTGTTTTTT. The genes are TRBV5-5 and TRBJ1-4; tentatively, D is TRBD1 (6 bases). The V gene lost 0 bases and the J gene lost 3 bases, with 12 bases spanning the gap. The germline V gene has CDR1 SGHKS and CDR2 YYEKEE (reference sequence). CDR3 length: 16 amino acids.